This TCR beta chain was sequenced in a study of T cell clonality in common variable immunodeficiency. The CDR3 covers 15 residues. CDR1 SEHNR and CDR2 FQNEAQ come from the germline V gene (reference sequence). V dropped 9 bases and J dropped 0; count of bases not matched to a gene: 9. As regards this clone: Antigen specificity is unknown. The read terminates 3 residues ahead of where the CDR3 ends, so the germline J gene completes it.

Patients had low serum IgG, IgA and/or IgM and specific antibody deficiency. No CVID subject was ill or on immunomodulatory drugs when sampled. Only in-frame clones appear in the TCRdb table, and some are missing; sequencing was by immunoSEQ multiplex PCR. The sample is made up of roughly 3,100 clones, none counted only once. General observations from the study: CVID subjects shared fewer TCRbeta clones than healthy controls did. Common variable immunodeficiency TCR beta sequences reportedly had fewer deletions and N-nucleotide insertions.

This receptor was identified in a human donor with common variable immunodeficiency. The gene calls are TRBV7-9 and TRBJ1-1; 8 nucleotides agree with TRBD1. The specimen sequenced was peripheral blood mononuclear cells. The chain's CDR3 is CASEGTGSMNTEAFF. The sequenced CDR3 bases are TGTGCCAGTGAGGGGACAGGCTCGATGAACACTGAA. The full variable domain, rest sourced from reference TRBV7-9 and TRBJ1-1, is DTGVSQNPRHKITKRGQNVTFRCDPISEHNRLYWYRQTLGQGPEFLTYFQNEAQLEKSRLLSDRFSAERPKGSFSTLEIQRTEQGDSAMYLCASEGTGSMNTEAFFGQGTRLTVV.